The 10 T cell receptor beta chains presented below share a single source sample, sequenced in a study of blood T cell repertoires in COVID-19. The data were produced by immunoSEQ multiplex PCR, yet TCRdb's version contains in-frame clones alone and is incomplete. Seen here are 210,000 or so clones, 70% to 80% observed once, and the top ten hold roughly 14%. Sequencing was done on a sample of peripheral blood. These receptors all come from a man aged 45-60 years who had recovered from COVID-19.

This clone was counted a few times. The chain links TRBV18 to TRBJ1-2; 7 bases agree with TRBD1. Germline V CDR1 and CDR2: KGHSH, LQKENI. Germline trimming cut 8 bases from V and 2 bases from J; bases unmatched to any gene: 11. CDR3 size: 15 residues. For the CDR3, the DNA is TGTGCCAGCATTGAAAACGCAGGGGGAAACTATGGCTACACCTTC. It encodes CASIENAGGNYGYTF. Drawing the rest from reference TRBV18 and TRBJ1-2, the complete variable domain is NAGVMQNPRHLVRRRGQEARLRCSPMKGHSHVYWYRQLPEEGLKFMVYLQKENIIDESGMPKERFSAEFPKEGPSILRIQQVVRGDSAAYFCASIENAGGNYGYTFGSGTRLTVV.

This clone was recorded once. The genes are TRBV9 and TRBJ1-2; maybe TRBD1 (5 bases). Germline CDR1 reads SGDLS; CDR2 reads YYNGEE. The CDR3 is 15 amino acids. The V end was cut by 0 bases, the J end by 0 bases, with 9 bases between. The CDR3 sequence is CASSVAAGSNYGYTF. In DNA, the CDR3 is TGTGCCAGCAGCGTAGCGGCAGGGTCTAACTATGGCTACACCTTC.

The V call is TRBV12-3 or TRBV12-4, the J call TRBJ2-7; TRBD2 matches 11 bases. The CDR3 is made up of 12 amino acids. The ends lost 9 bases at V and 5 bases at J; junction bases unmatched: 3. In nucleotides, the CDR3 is TGTGCCAGTAGCGGGAGGGGTCACGAGCAGTACTTC. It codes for CASSGRGHEQYF.

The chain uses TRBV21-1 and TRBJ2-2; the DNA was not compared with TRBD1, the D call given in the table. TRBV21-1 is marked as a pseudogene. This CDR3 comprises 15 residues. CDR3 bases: TGTGCCAGCAGCCTCTTCAGGGATAACACCGGGGAGCTGTTTTTT. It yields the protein CASSLFRDNTGELFF.

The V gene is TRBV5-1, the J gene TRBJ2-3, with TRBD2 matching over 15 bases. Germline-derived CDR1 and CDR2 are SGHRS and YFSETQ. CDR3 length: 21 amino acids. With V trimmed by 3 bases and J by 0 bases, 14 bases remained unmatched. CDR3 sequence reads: CASSSLGGRTSGRASTDTQYF. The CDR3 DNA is TGCGCCAGCAGCTCACTCGGGGGTAGGACTAGCGGGAGGGCCAGCACAGATACGCAGTATTTT.

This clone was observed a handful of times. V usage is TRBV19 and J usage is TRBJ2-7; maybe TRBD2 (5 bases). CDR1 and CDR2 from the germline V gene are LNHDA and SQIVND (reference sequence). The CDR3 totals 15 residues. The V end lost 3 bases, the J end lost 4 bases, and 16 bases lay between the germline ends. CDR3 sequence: CASSIVLSSTYEQYF. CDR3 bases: TGTGCCAGTAGTATCGTCCTATCTAGCACATACGAGCAGTACTTC.

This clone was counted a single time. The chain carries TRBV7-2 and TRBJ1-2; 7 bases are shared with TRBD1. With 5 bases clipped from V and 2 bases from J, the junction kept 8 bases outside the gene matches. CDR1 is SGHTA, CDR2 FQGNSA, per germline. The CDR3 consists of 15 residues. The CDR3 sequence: CASSEGGSRNYGYTF. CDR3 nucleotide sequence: TGTGCCAGCAGCGAAGGGGGCAGCCGAAACTATGGCTACACCTTC.

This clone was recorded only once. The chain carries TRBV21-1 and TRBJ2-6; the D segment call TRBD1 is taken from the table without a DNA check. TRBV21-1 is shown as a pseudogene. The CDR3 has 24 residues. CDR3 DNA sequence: TGTGCCAGCAGCAAAATTCCCAGGACAGGGTCCCGATACGCACATTATACCGGGGCCAACGTCCTGACTTTC. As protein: CASSKIPRTGSRYAHYTGANVLTF.

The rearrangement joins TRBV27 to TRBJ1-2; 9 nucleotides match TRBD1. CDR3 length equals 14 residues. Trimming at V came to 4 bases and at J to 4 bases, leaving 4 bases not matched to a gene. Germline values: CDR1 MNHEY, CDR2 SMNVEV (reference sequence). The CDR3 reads CASSSTGGRYGYTF. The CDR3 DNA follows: TGTGCCAGCAGTTCAACAGGGGGCCGCTATGGCTACACCTTC.

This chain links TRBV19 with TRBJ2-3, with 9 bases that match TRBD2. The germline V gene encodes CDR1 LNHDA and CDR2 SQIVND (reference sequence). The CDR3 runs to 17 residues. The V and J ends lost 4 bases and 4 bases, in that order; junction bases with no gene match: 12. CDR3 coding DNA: TGTGCCAGTAGTACCACCGGACTAGCGAGAGGACCAGATACGCAGTATTTT. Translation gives CASSTTGLARGPDTQYF.